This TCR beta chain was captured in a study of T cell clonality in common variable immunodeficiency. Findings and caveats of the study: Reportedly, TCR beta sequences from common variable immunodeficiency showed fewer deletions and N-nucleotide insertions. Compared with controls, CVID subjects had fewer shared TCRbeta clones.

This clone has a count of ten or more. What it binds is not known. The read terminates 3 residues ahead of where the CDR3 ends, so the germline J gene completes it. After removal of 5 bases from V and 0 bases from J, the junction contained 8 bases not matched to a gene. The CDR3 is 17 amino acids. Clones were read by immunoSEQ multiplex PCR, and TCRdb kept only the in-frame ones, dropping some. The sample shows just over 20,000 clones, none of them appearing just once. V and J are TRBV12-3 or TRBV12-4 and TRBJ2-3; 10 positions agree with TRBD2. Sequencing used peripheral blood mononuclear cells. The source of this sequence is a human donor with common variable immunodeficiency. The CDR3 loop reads CASSPGLAEESTDTQYF. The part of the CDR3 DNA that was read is TGTGCCAGCAGTCCAGGACTAGCGGAGGAAAGCACAGATACG.